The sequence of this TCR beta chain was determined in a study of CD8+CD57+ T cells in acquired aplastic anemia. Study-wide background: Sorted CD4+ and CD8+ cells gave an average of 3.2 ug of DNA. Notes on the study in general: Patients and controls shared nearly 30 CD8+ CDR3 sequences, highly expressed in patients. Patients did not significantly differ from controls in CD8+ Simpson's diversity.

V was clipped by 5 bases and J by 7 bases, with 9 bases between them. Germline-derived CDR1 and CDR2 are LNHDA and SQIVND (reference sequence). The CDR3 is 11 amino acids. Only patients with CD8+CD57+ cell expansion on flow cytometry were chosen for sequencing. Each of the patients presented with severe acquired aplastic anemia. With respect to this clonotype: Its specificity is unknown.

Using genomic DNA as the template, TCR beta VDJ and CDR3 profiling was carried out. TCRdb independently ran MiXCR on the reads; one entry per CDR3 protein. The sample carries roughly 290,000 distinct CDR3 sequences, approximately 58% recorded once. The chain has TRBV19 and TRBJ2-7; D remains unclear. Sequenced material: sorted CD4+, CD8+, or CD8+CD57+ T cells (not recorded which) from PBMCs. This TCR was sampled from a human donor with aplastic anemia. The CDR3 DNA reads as TGTGCCAGTAGTGATGCGTGGGAGCAGTACTTC. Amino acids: CASSDAWEQYF.